The present T cell receptor beta chain was sequenced within a study of technical replicates of blood from several donors. Germline-derived CDR1 and CDR2 are GTSNPN and SVGIG (reference sequence). CDR3 size: 13 residues. V lost 2 bases, J lost 2 bases, and 8 bases lay in between. Produced via immunoSEQ multiplex PCR; TCRdb's table is partial and in-frame only. The table shows about 70,000 clones, with over 85% occurring only once. The TCR comes from a human donor in good health. The specimen sequenced was T cells isolated from PBMCs. The chain is built from TRBV30 and TRBJ2-3; no definite D call. In nucleotides, the CDR3 is TGTGCCTGGAGTCGGGTCACCACAGATACGCAGTATTTT. This gives the protein CAWSRVTTDTQYF.